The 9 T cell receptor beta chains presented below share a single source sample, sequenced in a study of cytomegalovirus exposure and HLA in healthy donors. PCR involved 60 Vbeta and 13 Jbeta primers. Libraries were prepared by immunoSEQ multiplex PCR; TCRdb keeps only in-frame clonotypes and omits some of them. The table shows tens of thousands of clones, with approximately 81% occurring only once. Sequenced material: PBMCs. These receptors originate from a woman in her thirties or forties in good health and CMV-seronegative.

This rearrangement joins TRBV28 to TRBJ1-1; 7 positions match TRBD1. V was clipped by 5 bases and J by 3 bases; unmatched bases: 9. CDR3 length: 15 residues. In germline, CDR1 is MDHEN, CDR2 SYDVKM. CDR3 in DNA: TGTGCCAGCAGTCCACAGACAGGGTCGCACACTGAAGCTTTCTTT. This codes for CASSPQTGSHTEAFF.

CDR3 bases: TGTGCCAGCAGTTCCGCCGGGACTAAAAAGGGAGATACGCAGTATTTT. Encoded protein: CASSSAGTKKGDTQYF. The chain carries TRBV27 and TRBJ2-3; 7 bases match TRBD2. The CDR3 spans 16 residues. V lost 4 bases to trimming and J lost 5 bases; unmatched junction nucleotides: 12. Germline V gene lookup returns CDR1 MNHEY and CDR2 SMNVEV (reference sequence).

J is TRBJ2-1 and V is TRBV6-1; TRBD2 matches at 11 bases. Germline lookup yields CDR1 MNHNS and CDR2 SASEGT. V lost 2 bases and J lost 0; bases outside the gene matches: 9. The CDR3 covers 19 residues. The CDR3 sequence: CASSESGLAGMSSYNEQFF. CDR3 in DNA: TGTGCCAGCAGTGAATCTGGACTAGCGGGTATGAGCTCCTACAATGAGCAGTTCTTC.

CDR3 in DNA: TGTGCCAGCTCACTGGACAGATCTAGCACAGATACGCAGTATTTT. As protein: CASSLDRSSTDTQYF. The rearrangement uses TRBV18 and TRBJ2-3; a weak D match, TRBD1 (6 bases). V was trimmed by 4 bases and J by 0 bases, leaving 11 bases between them. This CDR3 has 15 amino acids. The germline gives CDR1 KGHSH, CDR2 LQKENI. Full variable domain (missing parts from reference TRBV18 and TRBJ2-3): NAGVMQNPRHLVRRRGQEARLRCSPMKGHSHVYWYRQLPEEGLKFMVYLQKENIIDESGMPKERFSAEFPKEGPSILRIQQVVRGDSAAYFCASSLDRSSTDTQYFGPGTRLTVL.

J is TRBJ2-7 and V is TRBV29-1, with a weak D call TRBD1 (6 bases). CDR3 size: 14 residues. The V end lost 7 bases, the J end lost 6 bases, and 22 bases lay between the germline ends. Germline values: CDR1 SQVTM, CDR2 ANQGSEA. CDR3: CSATLTGGLSEQYF. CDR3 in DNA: TGCAGCGCCACTTTGACAGGAGGACTCTCCGAGCAGTACTTC.

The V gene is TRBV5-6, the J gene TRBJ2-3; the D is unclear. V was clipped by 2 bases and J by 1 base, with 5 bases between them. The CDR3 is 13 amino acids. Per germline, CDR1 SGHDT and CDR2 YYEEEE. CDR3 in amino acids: CASSLSGTDTQYF. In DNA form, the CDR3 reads TGTGCCAGCAGCTTATCGGGCACAGATACGCAGTATTTT.

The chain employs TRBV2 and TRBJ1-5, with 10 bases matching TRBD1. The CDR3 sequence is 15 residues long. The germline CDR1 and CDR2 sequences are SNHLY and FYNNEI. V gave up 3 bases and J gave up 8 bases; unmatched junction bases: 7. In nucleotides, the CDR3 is TGTGCCAGCAGTGAGGACAGGGGGAACGTGGAGCCCCAGCATTTT. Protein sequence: CASSEDRGNVEPQHF.

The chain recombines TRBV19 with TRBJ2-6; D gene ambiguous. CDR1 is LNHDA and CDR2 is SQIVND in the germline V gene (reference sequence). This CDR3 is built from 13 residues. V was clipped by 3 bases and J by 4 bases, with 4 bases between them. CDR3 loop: CASSILGANVLTF. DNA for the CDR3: TGTGCCAGTAGTATTCTCGGGGCCAACGTCCTGACTTTC. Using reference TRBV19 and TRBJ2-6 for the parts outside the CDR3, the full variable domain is DGGITQSPKYLFRKEGQNVTLSCEQNLNHDAMYWYRQDPGQGLRLIYYSQIVNDFQKGDIAEGYSVSREKKESFPLTVTSAQKNPTAFYLCASSILGANVLTFGAGSRLTVL.

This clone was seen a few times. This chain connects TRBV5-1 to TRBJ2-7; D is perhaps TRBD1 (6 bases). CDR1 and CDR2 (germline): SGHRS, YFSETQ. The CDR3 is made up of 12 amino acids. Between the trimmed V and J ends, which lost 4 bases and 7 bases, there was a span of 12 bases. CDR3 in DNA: TGCGCCAGCAGCAGACCAGGGGAAGAGCAGTACTTC. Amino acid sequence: CASSRPGEEQYF.